This TCR beta chain derives from a study of cytomegalovirus exposure and HLA in healthy donors. The primer mix had 60 Vbeta and 13 Jbeta primers. Data came from immunoSEQ multiplex PCR; TCRdb stores just in-frame clones and leaves some out. Found here are 120,000 or so clones, roughly 80% of them singletons; the top ten hold around 1.2%. Germline CDR1 and CDR2: ENHRY and SYGVKD. The V gene lost 2 bases and the J gene lost 5 bases, with 13 bases spanning the gap. The CDR3 extends over 14 amino acids. The material sequenced was PBMCs. The chain uses TRBV10-3 and TRBJ2-7, with TRBD2 as a possible D gene (6 bases). This sequence originates from a woman younger than 45 in good health and CMV-seronegative. The CDR3 sequence is CAISELAPKDEQYF. In DNA form, the CDR3 reads TGTGCCATCAGTGAGCTAGCGCCGAAGGACGAGCAGTACTTC.